This TCR beta chain comes out of a study of tumor-infiltrating lymphocytes in primary liver carcinoma. Study-level information: The five patients, who were men and women, ranged in age from 30 to 69 years. Per sample, productive TCRbeta reads numbered roughly 3.65 to 7.13 million, similar across tissue types. Study-wide results and limits: Tumor specimens were characterized by a significantly higher top-250-clone fraction than blood (p = 0.039).

Alongside blood RNA obtained from unsorted whole blood, germline DNA was also extracted. Researchers reported drawing around 4.4 milliliters of peripheral blood before surgery. About this clonotype itself: As yet, its antigen is unknown. An end of the junction does not agree with germline; a read error may underlie this.

Reverse transcription of about 0.5 ug total RNA with a constant-region primer produced TCR beta cDNA. Employing slightly modified ARM-PCR, three nested multiplex PCR rounds were run, and these gave rise to the TCR beta libraries. One entry per CDR3 protein results from TCRdb running MiXCR on the multiplex PCR reads. This sample yields about 330,000 distinct CDR3 sequences, of which 65% are seen a single time; 5% to 6.5% belongs to the top ten. Sequencing input: peripheral blood. The sequence was collected from a man aged 40-49 years with primary liver carcinoma and hepatitis B virus infection.

CDR3 sequence reads: CTSSADQGAAYEQYF. The CDR3 DNA reads as TGCACCAGCAGCGCGGACCAGGGGGCTGCCTACGAGCAGTACTTC. This chain uses TRBV5-1 with TRBJ2-7; TRBD1 aligns across 8 bases. Germline V gene data show CDR1 as SGHRS and CDR2 as YFSETQ. The CDR3 sequence is 15 residues long.